Following are 24 T cell receptor beta chains from one sample sequenced in a study of PD-1 blockade in classical Hodgkin lymphoma. Exposure to brentuximab vedotin varied, and each patient had relapsed following autologous stem cell transplantation. Produced via immunoSEQ multiplex PCR; TCRdb's table is partial and in-frame only. This table has about 17,000 clones, around 75% appearing once. Specimen: peripheral blood mononuclear cells (PBMCs), collected at baseline. The receptors derive from a human donor with classical Hodgkin lymphoma.

The CDR3 loop is CASSDISSYNSPLHF. The CDR3 DNA reads TGTGCCAGCAGTGACATTAGCTCCTATAATTCACCCCTCCACTTT. The chain carries TRBV6-1 and TRBJ1-6; no clear D gene. V lost 3 bases to trimming and J lost 0 bases, with 6 bases between them. Germline V gives CDR1 MNHNS, CDR2 SASEGT. This CDR3 has 15 amino acids.

The chain combines TRBV7-9 with TRBJ1-6; 8 bases map to TRBD1. This CDR3 contains 14 residues. J gave up 10 bases and V 3 bases, and 5 bases lay outside the gene matches. Germline assignment: CDR1 SEHNR and CDR2 FQNEAQ (reference sequence). As DNA, the CDR3 is TGTGCCAGCAGCTTCGGGACAGGAGTATCACCCCTCCACTTT. It yields the protein CASSFGTGVSPLHF.

This sequence joins TRBV20-1 and TRBJ1-5; D remains ambiguous. This CDR3 is built from 11 residues. V lost 3 bases, J lost 9 bases, and 9 bases lay in between. Per germline, CDR1 DFQATT and CDR2 SNEGSKA (reference sequence). This CDR3 reads CSASQDRPQHF. In DNA, the CDR3 is TGCAGTGCTAGTCAGGATCGGCCCCAGCATTTT.

This clone was detected only a few times. The chain employs TRBV6-6 and TRBJ1-1; 9 bases fit TRBD1. With V trimmed by 7 bases and J by 2 bases, 11 bases remained unmatched. The CDR3 is 16 residues long. Germline CDR1 and CDR2: MNHNY and SVGAGI (reference sequence). This chain's CDR3 is CASTLTGTGSNTEAFF. CDR3 nucleotide sequence: TGTGCCAGCACCTTGACTGGGACAGGGAGCAACACTGAAGCTTTCTTT.

The rearrangement joins TRBV28 to TRBJ1-4; a weak D match, TRBD1 (5 bases). CDR3 length: 15 residues. From germline, CDR1 is MDHEN and CDR2 SYDVKM. With 4 bases removed from V and 6 bases from J, the gap between germline ends came to 15 bases. The CDR3 is CASSSLGGVYEKLFF. Written as DNA, the CDR3 is TGTGCCAGCAGTTCCCTGGGGGGAGTTTATGAAAAACTGTTTTTT.

Of note for this clone: Other DNA sequences in this specimen translate into the identical CDR3. The V call is TRBV9, the J call TRBJ2-7, with TRBD1 matching over 10 bases. The CDR3 extends over 14 amino acids. Germline CDR1 SGDLS, CDR2 YYNGEE. V was pared by 0 bases and J by 3 bases, with 0 bases of the junction left unmatched. The CDR3 nucleotides read TGTGCCAGCAGCGTAGGGGACAGGGGCTACGAGCAGTACTTC. Amino acid sequence: CASSVGDRGYEQYF.

The chain links TRBV29-1 to TRBJ1-1; TRBD1 is a possible D gene (6 bases). This CDR3 spans 14 amino acids. Germline V lookup: CDR1 SQVTM, CDR2 ANQGSEA. CDR3 DNA: TGCGCCACCGACCAGGGGAGTATGAACACTGAAGCTTTCTTT. Translated: CATDQGSMNTEAFF.

The chain joins TRBV5-6 to TRBJ2-7, with 10 bases aligning to TRBD1. Germline V gives CDR1 SGHDT, CDR2 YYEEEE. J was trimmed by 7 bases and V by 3 bases; bases with no gene match: 7. The CDR3 spans 14 residues. The CDR3 sequence is CASSYGTGVEEQYF. CDR3 nucleotide sequence: TGTGCCAGCAGCTACGGGACAGGGGTAGAGGAGCAGTACTTC. Filled out from reference TRBV5-6 and TRBJ2-7, the complete variable domain reads DAGVTQSPTHLIKTRGQQVTLRCSPKSGHDTVSWYQQALGQGPQFIFQYYEEEERQRGNFPDRFSGHQFPNYSSELNVNALLLGDSALYLCASSYGTGVEEQYFGPGTRLTVT.

V usage is TRBV25-1 and J usage is TRBJ2-2; D uncertain. With 2 bases removed from V and 6 bases from J, the gap between germline ends came to 7 bases. From germline, CDR1 is MGHDK and CDR2 SYGVNS. CDR3 size: 13 residues. The CDR3: CASSEVWAGELFF. The CDR3 coding sequence is TGTGCCAGCAGTGAAGTTTGGGCCGGGGAGCTGTTTTTT.

The J gene is TRBJ1-1, the V gene TRBV29-1; a weak D match, TRBD1 (5 bases). V was trimmed by 7 bases and J by 2 bases, leaving 20 bases between them. Germline-derived CDR1 and CDR2 are SQVTM and ANQGSEA. The CDR3 covers 15 residues. The CDR3 region has the DNA TGCAGCGGCCGAGGGGCAGGTGGGCTTAACACTGAAGCTTTCTTT. Translating it yields CSGRGAGGLNTEAFF.

This clone showed up just once. The chain carries TRBV30 and TRBJ2-1; D call uncertain. The germline V gene encodes CDR1 GTSNPN and CDR2 SVGIG (reference sequence). V gave up 1 base and J gave up 5 bases, with 3 bases separating them. The CDR3 is 11 amino acids. CDR3 nucleotide sequence: TGTGCCTGGAGTGGTAACAATGAGCAGTTCTTC. Amino acid sequence: CAWSGNNEQFF.

V gene TRBV9 combines with J gene TRBJ2-6; D is perhaps TRBD1 (6 bases). This CDR3 has 16 amino acids. Trimming cost V 2 bases and J 3 bases, with 12 bases left between them. Germline V gene sequence: CDR1 SGDLS, CDR2 YYNGEE. The CDR3 spells CASSVGTLNGANVLTF. DNA of the CDR3: TGTGCCAGCAGCGTTGGGACACTGAATGGGGCCAACGTCCTGACTTTC.

The chain couples TRBV2 to TRBJ2-1; 7 positions match TRBD2. V was clipped by 5 bases and J by 5 bases; unmatched bases: 3. There are 13 residues in the CDR3. Germline V CDR1 and CDR2: SNHLY, FYNNEI. Here the CDR3 DNA reads TGTGCCAGCAGTACCAGCGGGAACAATGAGCAGTTCTTC. Residues: CASSTSGNNEQFF.

The chain links TRBV5-6 to TRBJ2-5; 7 positions agree with TRBD2. The germline V gene encodes CDR1 SGHDT and CDR2 YYEEEE. The trim removed 5 bases at V and 2 bases at J, leaving 0 bases unmatched. This CDR3 has 12 amino acids. Here the CDR3 reads CASRGLQETQYF. The DNA of the CDR3 is TGTGCCAGCAGGGGACTACAAGAGACCCAGTACTTC.

This clone was recorded a few times. V and J are TRBV4-1 and TRBJ2-7; no reliable D call. Trimming stripped 1 base from V and 2 bases from J, with 9 bases between. The germline V gene encodes CDR1 MGHRA and CDR2 YSYEKL. The CDR3 extends over 14 amino acids. The CDR3 reads CASSQGFRTYEQYF. The CDR3 bases are TGCGCCAGCAGCCAAGGGTTCAGGACCTACGAGCAGTACTTC.

V gene TRBV7-2 combines with J gene TRBJ2-5; 10 bases map to TRBD2. The J segment lost 1 base and the V segment lost 1 base, leaving 3 bases of the junction unmatched. The CDR3 is 16 residues long. CDR1 is SGHTA and CDR2 is FQGNSA in the germline V gene. CDR3 bases: TGTGCCAGCAGCTTAGGGGTAGCGGGGGGCCAAGAGACCCAGTACTTC. Protein: CASSLGVAGGQETQYF.

The rearrangement links TRBV11-2 to TRBJ2-1, with D maybe TRBD1 (7 bases). Germline V CDR1 and CDR2: SGHAT, FQNNGV. Deletions cut 6 bases from V and 9 bases from J, with 12 bases between. The CDR3 loop spans 12 amino acids. The CDR3 DNA reads as TGTGCCAGCAGTCACAGGGGACTTGAGCAGTTCTTC. Its translation: CASSHRGLEQFF.

This sequence joins TRBV30 and TRBJ2-2; D is ambiguous. This CDR3 contains 12 residues. V lost 3 bases to trimming and J lost 7 bases, with 9 bases between them. Germline V gene data show CDR1 as GTSNPN and CDR2 as SVGIG (reference sequence). In nucleotides, the CDR3 is TGTGCCTGGAGACCGACCGGCGGGGAGCTGTTTTTT. The encoded protein is CAWRPTGGELFF. Filled out from reference TRBV30 and TRBJ2-2, the complete variable domain reads SQTIHQWPATLVQPVGSPLSLECTVEGTSNPNLYWYRQAAGRGLQLLFYSVGIGQISSEVPQNLSASRPQDRQFILSSKKLLLSDSGFYLCAWRPTGGELFFGEGSRLTVL.

Notes on this clone: Compared with germline, one end of the junction differs, possibly owing to a read error. The chain employs TRBV4-3 and TRBJ1-4; 10 bases fit TRBD1. The CDR3 loop spans 15 amino acids. The V gene's germline CDR1 is LGHNA and CDR2 YSLEER. The CDR3 nucleotides read TGCGCCGGCAGCCGGTCGACAGGGGGCAATGAAAAACTGTTTTTT. This sequence encodes CAGSRSTGGNEKLFF.

A few counts support this clone. The V call is TRBV5-6, the J call TRBJ2-7; 9 bases fit TRBD2. After removal of 1 base from V and 6 bases from J, the junction contained 8 bases not matched to a gene. In germline, CDR1 is SGHDT, CDR2 YYEEEE. The CDR3 covers 15 residues. CDR3 loop: CASSLFLAGPREQYF. CDR3 nucleotide sequence: TGTGCCAGCAGCTTGTTCCTAGCGGGGCCGCGCGAGCAGTACTTC. Combining the CDR3 with reference TRBV5-6 and TRBJ2-7 gives the whole variable domain DAGVTQSPTHLIKTRGQQVTLRCSPKSGHDTVSWYQQALGQGPQFIFQYYEEEERQRGNFPDRFSGHQFPNYSSELNVNALLLGDSALYLCASSLFLAGPREQYFGPGTRLTVT.

In this sample, this clone turned up a few times. This chain links TRBV27 with TRBJ2-3; TRBD2 matches 14 bases. CDR1 and CDR2 from the germline V gene are MNHEY and SMNVEV (reference sequence). This CDR3 has 16 residues. Trimming at V came to 5 bases and at J to 6 bases, leaving 7 bases not matched to a gene. The CDR3 is CASSTGTSGGGDTQYF. The DNA of the CDR3 is TGTGCCAGCAGTACAGGGACTAGCGGGGGAGGGGATACGCAGTATTTT.

This clone was observed a few times. V and J are TRBV7-9 and TRBJ1-2, with D perhaps TRBD1 (6 bases). The CDR3 runs to 17 residues. V lost 2 bases and J 2 bases, leaving 18 bases between the germline ends. Per the germline V gene, CDR1 is SEHNR and CDR2 is FQNEAQ (reference sequence). The chain's CDR3 is CASSLREARGGNYGYTF. CDR3 DNA: TGTGCCAGCAGCTTACGGGAGGCCAGGGGAGGAAACTATGGCTACACCTTC.

CDR3: CASSPRQGEGYGYTF. The CDR3 coding sequence is TGTGCCAGCAGCCCTAGACAGGGGGAGGGCTATGGCTACACCTTC. The rearrangement joins TRBV5-5 to TRBJ1-2, with TRBD1 matching 9 bases. This CDR3 has 15 residues. With 4 bases clipped from V and 4 bases from J, the junction kept 8 bases outside the gene matches. The V gene's germline CDR1 is SGHKS and CDR2 YYEKEE (reference sequence).

V gene TRBV7-9 combines with J gene TRBJ1-3; D gene ambiguous. This CDR3 region has 15 residues. CDR1 and CDR2 from the germline V gene are SEHNR and FQNEAQ (reference sequence). V was cut by 2 bases and J by 1 base, with 9 bases left in between. The CDR3 DNA sequence: TGTGCCAGCAGCTTATCCGCTACGTCTGGAAACACCATATATTTT. Translating it yields CASSLSATSGNTIYF. Based on the CDR3 plus reference TRBV7-9 and TRBJ1-3, the full variable domain is DTGVSQNPRHKITKRGQNVTFRCDPISEHNRLYWYRQTLGQGPEFLTYFQNEAQLEKSRLLSDRFSAERPKGSFSTLEIQRTEQGDSAMYLCASSLSATSGNTIYFGEGSWLTVV.